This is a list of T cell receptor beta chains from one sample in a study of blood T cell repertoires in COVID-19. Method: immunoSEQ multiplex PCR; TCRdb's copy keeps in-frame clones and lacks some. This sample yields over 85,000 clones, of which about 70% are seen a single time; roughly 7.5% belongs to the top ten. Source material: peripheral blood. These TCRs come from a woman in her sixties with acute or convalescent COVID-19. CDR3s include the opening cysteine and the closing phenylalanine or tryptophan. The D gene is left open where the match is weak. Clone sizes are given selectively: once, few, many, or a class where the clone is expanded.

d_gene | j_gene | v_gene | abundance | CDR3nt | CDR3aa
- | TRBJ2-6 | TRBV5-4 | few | TGTGCCAGCAGCTCGCGGAGCTCTGGGGCCAACGTCCTGACTTTC | CASSSRSSGANVLTF
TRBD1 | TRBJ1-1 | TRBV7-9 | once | TGTGCCAGCAGCTCGACAGGGCGGGTAACTGAAGCTTTCTTT | CASSSTGRVTEAFF
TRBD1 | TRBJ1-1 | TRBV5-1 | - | TGCGCCAGCAGCTTGCAGGGGGACACTGAAGCTTTCTTT | CASSLQGDTEAFF
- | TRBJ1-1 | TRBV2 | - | TGTGCCAGCAATGATAGGAGACAGGCGAACACTGAAGCTTTCTTT | CASNDRRQANTEAFF
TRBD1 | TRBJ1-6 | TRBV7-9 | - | TGTGCCAGCAGCAATACAGGGGGCTATTCACCCCTCCACTTT | CASSNTGGYSPLHF
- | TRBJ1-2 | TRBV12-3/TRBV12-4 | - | TGTGCCAGCAGTCTCCAGGGGTATGGCTACACCTTC | CASSLQGYGYTF
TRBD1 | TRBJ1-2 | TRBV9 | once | TGTGCCAGCAGCCCACCCGGGACAGGGAACTATGGCTACACCTTC | CASSPPGTGNYGYTF
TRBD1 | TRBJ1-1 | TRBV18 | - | TGTGCCAGCTCCCGGGGACAGAGGATGCCTGAAGCTTTCTTT | CASSRGQRMPEAFF
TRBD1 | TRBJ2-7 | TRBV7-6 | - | TGTGCCAGCAGCTCCGCGACAGGGACCTACGAGCAGTACTTC | CASSSATGTYEQYF
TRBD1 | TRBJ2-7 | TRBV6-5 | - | TGTGCCAGTTCGGGACAGGGGATAGGCGAGCAGTACTTC | CASSGQGIGEQYF
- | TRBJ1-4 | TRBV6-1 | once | TGTGCCAGCAGTGAAGGGAGCGTCGTCACTAATGAAAAACTGTTTTTT | CASSEGSVVTNEKLFF
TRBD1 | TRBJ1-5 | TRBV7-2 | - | TGTGCCAGCAGCTTAGATAGGGGGCAAGATCAGCCCCAGCATTTT | CASSLDRGQDQPQHF
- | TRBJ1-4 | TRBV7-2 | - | TGTGCCAGCAGCAAGCGGGGAGGGGCTAATGAAAAACTGTTTTTT | CASSKRGGANEKLFF